This paragraph reports one T cell receptor beta chain. What it binds is unknown. The data were produced by immunoSEQ multiplex PCR, yet TCRdb's version contains in-frame clones alone and is incomplete. The sample contains 90,000 to 95,000 clones, approximately 87% of which appear only once. The ends lost 4 bases at V and 3 bases at J; junction bases unmatched: 11. This CDR3 comprises 18 residues. The germline CDR1 and CDR2 sequences are MNHEY and SMNVEV (reference sequence). This sample was included in a study of OX40 agonist ivuxolimab in advanced cancers. The overall study: Patients received ivuxolimab, an agonistic anti-OX40 (CD134) antibody. Intravenous ivuxolimab at 0.01 to 10 mg/kg was given to patients every 2 weeks.

Regarding the study as a whole: With doses of 0.1 to 3.0 mg/kg, CD4+ and CD8+ blood T cells had undergone clonal expansion by week 6. Antigens targeted by the expanded peripheral T cells were not determined.

The gene calls are TRBV27 and TRBJ2-3; 12 nucleotides agree with TRBD2. This specimen was CD4+ or CD8+ T cells sorted from blood, taken in a trial of the OX40 agonist ivuxolimab. This TCR came from an adult with an advanced solid tumor such as melanoma, head and neck, liver or kidney cancer. The CDR3 is CASSSSARGLAGTDTQYF. The CDR3 bases are TGTGCCAGCAGTTCTTCCGCGCGAGGACTAGCGGGAACAGATACGCAGTATTTT.